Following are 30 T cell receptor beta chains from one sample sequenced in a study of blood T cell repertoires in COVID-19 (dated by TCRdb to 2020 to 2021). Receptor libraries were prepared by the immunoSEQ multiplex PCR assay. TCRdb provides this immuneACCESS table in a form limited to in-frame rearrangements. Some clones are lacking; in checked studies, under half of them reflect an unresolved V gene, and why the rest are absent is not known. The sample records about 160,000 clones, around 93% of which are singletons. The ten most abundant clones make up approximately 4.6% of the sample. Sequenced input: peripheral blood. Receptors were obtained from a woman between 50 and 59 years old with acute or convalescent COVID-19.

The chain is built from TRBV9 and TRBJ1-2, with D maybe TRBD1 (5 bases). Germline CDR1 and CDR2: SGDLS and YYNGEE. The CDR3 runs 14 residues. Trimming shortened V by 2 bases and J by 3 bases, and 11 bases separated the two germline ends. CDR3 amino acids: CASSVSDNYYGYTF. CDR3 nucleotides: TGTGCCAGCAGCGTGTCGGACAACTACTATGGCTACACCTTC.

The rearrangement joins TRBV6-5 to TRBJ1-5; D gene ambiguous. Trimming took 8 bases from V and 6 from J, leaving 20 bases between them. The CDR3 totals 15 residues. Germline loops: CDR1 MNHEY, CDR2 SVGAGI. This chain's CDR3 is CASQRAGSTGQPQHF. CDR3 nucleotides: TGTGCCAGCCAACGGGCGGGTTCCACGGGTCAGCCCCAGCATTTT.

CDR3 sequence (DNA): TGTGCCAGCAGTTACTCGGTGCAGTCTTATAATTCACCCCTCCACTTT. Translation gives CASSYSVQSYNSPLHF. This chain links TRBV6-5 with TRBJ1-6, with no clear D. The CDR3 totals 16 residues. CDR1 and CDR2 (germline): MNHEY, SVGAGI. Trimming cost V 0 bases and J 4 bases, with 10 bases left between them.

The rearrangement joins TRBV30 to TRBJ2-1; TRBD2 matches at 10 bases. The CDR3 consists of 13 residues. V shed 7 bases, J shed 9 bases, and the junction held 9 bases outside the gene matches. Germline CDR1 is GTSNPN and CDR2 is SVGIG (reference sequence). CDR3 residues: CASAQRGGGEQFF. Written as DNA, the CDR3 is TGTGCCTCAGCCCAGCGGGGGGGCGGTGAGCAGTTCTTC.

CDR3 sequence reads: CASSRTSGNTQYF. CDR3 sequence (DNA): TGTGCCAGCAGCCGGACTAGCGGTAATACGCAGTATTTT. The chain links TRBV12-3 or TRBV12-4 to TRBJ2-3; 10 positions agree with TRBD2. The CDR3 is 13 amino acids. V trimming: 6 bases; J trimming: 7 bases; junction bases outside the gene matches: 4.

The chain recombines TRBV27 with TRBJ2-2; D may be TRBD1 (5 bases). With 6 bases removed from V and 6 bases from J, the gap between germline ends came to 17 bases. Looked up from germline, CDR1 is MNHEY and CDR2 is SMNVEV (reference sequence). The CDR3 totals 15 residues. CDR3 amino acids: CASSTSSGYAGELFF. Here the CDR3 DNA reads TGTGCCAGCAGCACTTCGTCAGGGTACGCCGGGGAGCTGTTTTTT.

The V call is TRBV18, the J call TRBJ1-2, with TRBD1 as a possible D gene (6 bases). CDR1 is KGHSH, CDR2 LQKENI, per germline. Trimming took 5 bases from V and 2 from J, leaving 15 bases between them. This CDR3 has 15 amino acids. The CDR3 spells CASSSKGGLNYGYTF. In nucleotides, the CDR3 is TGTGCCAGCTCATCAAAGGGGGGACTAAACTATGGCTACACCTTC.

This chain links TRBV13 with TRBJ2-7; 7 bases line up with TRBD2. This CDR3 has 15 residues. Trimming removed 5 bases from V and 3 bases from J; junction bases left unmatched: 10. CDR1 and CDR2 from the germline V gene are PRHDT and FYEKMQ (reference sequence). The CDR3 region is CASSVPSGGDYEQYF. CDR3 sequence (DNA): TGTGCCAGCAGCGTCCCTAGCGGAGGCGACTACGAGCAGTACTTC.

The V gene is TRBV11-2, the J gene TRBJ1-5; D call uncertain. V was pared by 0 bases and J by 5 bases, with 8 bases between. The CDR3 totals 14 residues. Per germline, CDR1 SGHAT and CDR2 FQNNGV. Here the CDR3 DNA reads TGTGCCAGCAGCTTAGATCCGAGCGATCAGCCCCAGCATTTT. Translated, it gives CASSLDPSDQPQHF.

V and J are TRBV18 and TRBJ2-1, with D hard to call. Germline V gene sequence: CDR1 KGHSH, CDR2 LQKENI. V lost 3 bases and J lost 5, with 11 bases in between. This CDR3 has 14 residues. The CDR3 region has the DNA TGTGCCAGCTCACCTTTTAGTCTTGACAATGAGCAGTTCTTC. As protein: CASSPFSLDNEQFF.

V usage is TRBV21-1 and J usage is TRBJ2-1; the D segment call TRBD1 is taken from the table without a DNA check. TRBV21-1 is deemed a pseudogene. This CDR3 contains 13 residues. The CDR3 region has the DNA TGTGCCAGCAGGGACAGGGTATACAATGAGCAGTTCTTC. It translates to CASRDRVYNEQFF.

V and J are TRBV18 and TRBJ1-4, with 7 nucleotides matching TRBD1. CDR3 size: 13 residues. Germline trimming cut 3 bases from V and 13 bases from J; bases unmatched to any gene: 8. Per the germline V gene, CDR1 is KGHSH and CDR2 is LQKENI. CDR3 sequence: CASSPGRDSRLFF. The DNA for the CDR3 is TGTGCCAGCTCACCCGGCCGGGACAGTCGACTGTTTTTT.

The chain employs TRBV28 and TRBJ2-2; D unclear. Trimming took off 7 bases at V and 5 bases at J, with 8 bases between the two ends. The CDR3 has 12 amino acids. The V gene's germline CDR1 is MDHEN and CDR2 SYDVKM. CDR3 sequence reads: CASNRVTGELFF. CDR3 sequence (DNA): TGTGCCAGCAATCGGGTAACCGGGGAGCTGTTTTTT.

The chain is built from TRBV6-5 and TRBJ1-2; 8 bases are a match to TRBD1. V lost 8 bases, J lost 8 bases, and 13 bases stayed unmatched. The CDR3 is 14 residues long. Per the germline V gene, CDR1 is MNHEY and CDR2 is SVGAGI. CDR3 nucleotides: TGTGCCAGCCGTAAGGGGACGACAGGGGAAGGCTACACCTTC. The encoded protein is CASRKGTTGEGYTF.

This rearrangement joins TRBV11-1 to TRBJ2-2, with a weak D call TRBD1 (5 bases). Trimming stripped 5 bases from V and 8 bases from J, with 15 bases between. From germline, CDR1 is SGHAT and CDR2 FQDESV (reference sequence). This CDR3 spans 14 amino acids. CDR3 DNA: TGTGCCAGCAGCGGTGGACATATAAGTGGGGAGCTGTTTTTT. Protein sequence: CASSGGHISGELFF.

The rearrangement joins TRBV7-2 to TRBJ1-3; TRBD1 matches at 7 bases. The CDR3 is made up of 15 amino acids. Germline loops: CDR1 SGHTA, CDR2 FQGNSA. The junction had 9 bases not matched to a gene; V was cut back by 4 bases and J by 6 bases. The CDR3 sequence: CASSSGQEWENTIYF. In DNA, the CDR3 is TGTGCCAGCAGCTCCGGACAGGAATGGGAAAACACCATATATTTT.

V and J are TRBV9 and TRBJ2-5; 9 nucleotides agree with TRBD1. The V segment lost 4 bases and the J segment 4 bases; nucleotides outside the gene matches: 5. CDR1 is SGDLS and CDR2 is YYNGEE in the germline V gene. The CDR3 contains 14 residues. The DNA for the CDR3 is TGTGCCAGCAGCTCTTCGGACAGGGGAGAGACCCAGTACTTC. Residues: CASSSSDRGETQYF.

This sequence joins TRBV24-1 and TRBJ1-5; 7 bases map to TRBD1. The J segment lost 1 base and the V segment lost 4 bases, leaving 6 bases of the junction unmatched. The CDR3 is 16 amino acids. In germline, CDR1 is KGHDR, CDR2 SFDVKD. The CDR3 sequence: CATSETTGKSNQPQHF. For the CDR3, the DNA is TGTGCCACCAGTGAGACGACAGGGAAGAGCAATCAGCCCCAGCATTTT.

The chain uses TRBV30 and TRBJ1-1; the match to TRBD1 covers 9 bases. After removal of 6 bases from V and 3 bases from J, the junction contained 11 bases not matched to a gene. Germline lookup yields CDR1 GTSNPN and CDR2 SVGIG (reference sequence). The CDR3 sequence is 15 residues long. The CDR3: CACKRGTGSHTEAFF. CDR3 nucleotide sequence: TGTGCCTGCAAACGCGGGACAGGGAGTCACACTGAAGCTTTCTTT. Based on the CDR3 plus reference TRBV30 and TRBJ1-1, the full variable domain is SQTIHQWPATLVQPVGSPLSLECTVEGTSNPNLYWYRQAAGRGLQLLFYSVGIGQISSEVPQNLSASRPQDRQFILSSKKLLLSDSGFYLCACKRGTGSHTEAFFGQGTRLTVV.

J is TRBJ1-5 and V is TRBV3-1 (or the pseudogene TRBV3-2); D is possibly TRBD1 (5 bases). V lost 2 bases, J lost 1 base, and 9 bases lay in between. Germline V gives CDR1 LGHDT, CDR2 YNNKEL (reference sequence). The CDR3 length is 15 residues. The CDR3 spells CASSQTDSSNQPQHF. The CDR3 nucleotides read TGTGCCAGCAGCCAAACAGACAGCAGCAATCAGCCCCAGCATTTT.

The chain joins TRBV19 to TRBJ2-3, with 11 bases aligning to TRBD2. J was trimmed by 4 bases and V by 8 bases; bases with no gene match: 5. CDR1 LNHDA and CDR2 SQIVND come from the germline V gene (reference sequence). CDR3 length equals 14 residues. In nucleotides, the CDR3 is TGTGCCAGTTCCTTAGCGGGAGGGCCAGATACGCAGTATTTT. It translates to CASSLAGGPDTQYF.

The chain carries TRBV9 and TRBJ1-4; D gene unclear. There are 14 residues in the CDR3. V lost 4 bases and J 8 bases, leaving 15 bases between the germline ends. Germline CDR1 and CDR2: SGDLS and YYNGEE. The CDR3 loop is CASSPRGVDEKLFF. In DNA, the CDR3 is TGTGCCAGCAGCCCCCGGGGAGTGGACGAAAAACTGTTTTTT.

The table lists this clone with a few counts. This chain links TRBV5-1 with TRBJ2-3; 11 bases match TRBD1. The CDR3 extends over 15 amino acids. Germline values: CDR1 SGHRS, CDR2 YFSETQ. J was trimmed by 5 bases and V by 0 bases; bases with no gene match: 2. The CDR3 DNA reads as TGCGCCAGCAGCTTGGGGGACAGGGGGGTAGATACGCAGTATTTT. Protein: CASSLGDRGVDTQYF. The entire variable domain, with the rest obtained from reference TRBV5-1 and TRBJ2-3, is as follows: KAGVTQTPRYLIKTRGQQVTLSCSPISGHRSVSWYQQTPGQGLQFLFEYFSETQRNKGNFPGRFSGRQFSNSRSEMNVSTLELGDSALYLCASSLGDRGVDTQYFGPGTRLTVL.

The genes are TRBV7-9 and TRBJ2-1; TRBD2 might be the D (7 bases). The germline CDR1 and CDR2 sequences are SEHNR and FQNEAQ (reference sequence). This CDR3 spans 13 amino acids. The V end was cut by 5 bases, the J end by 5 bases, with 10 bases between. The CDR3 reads CASSTGRDNEQFF. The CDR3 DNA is TGTGCCAGCAGCACAGGGAGGGACAATGAGCAGTTCTTC.

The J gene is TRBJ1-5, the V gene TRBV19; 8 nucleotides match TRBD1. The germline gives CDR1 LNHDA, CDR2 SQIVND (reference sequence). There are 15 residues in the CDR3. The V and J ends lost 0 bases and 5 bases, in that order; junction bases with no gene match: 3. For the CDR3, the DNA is TGTGCCAGTAGTATAGAGGGCAGGGGGCATCAGCCCCAGCATTTT. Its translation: CASSIEGRGHQPQHF.

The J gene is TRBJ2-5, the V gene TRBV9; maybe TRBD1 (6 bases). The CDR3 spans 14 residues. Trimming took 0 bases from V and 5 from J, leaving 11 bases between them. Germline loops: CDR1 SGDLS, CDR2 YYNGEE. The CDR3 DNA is TGTGCCAGCAGCGTAGTAGTCACAGGGGAGACCCAGTACTTC. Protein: CASSVVVTGETQYF.

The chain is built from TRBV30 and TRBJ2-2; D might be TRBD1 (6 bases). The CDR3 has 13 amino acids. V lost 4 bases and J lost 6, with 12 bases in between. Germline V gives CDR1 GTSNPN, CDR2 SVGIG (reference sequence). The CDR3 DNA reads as TGTGCCTGGACCACCACAGGGTCCGGGGAGCTGTTTTTT. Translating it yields CAWTTTGSGELFF.

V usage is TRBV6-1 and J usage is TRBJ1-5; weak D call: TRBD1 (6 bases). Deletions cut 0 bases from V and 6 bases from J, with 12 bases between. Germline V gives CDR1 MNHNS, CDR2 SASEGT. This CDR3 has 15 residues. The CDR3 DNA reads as TGTGCCAGCAGTGAAGCTACAGGGCGGGCTCAGCCCCAGCATTTT. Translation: CASSEATGRAQPQHF.

The CDR3, as DNA: TGTGCCAGCTCACCGGGGGACTACCACAATGAGCAGTTCTTC. Translating gives CASSPGDYHNEQFF. The gene calls are TRBV18 and TRBJ2-1; 7 bases map to TRBD2. The germline gives CDR1 KGHSH, CDR2 LQKENI. V dropped 3 bases and J dropped 5; count of bases not matched to a gene: 4. The CDR3 has 14 amino acids.

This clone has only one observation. The CDR3 DNA is TGTGCCAGCAGCTTAGATAAGGGACAGCTATTCAACTATGGCTACACCTTC. Translation gives CASSLDKGQLFNYGYTF. The chain couples TRBV11-2 to TRBJ1-2, with TRBD1 matching over 7 bases. The length of the CDR3 is 17 residues. Losses at the gene ends were 0 bases for V and 2 bases for J; bases not matched to a gene: 9. CDR1 is SGHAT and CDR2 is FQNNGV in the germline V gene.